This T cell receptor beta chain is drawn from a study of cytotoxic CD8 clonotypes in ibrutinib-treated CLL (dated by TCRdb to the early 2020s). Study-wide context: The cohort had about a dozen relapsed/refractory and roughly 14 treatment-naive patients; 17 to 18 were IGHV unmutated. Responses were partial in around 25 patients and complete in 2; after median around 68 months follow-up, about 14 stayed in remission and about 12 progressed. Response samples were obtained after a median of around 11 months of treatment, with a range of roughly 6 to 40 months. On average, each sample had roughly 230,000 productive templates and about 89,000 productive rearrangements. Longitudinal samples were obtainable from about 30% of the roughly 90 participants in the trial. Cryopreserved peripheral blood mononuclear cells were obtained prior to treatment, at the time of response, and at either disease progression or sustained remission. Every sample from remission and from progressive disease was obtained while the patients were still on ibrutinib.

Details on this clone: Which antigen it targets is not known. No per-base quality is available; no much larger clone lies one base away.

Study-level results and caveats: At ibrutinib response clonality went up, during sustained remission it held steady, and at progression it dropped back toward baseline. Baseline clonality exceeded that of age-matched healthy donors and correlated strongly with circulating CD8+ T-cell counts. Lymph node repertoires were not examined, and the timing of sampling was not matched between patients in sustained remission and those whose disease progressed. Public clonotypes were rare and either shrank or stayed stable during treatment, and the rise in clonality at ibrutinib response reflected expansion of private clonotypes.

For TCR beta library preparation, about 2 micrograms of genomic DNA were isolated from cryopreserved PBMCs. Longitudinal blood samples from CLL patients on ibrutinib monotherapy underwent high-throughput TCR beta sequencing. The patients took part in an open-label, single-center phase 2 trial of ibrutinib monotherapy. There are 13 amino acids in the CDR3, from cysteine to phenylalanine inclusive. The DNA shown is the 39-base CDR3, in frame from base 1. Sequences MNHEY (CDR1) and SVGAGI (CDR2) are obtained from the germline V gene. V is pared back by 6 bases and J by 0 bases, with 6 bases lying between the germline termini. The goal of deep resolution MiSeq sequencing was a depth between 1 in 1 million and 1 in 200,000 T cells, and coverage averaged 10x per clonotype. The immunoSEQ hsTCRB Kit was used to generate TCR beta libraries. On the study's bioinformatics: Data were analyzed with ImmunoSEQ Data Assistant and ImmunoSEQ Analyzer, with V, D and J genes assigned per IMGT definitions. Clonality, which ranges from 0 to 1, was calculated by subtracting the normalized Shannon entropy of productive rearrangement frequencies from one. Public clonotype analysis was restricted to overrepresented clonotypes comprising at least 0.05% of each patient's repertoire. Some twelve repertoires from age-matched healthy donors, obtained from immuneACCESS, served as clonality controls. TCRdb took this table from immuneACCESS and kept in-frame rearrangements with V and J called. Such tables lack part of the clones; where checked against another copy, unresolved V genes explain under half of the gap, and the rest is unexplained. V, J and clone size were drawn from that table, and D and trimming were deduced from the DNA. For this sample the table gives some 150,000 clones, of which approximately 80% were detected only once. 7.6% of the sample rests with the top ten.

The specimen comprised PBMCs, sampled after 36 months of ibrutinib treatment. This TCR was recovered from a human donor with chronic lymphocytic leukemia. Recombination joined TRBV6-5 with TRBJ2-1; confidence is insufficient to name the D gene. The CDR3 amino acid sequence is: CASRRSSYNEQFF. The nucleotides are TGTGCCAGCAGGCGGAGCTCCTACAATGAGCAGTTCTTC.